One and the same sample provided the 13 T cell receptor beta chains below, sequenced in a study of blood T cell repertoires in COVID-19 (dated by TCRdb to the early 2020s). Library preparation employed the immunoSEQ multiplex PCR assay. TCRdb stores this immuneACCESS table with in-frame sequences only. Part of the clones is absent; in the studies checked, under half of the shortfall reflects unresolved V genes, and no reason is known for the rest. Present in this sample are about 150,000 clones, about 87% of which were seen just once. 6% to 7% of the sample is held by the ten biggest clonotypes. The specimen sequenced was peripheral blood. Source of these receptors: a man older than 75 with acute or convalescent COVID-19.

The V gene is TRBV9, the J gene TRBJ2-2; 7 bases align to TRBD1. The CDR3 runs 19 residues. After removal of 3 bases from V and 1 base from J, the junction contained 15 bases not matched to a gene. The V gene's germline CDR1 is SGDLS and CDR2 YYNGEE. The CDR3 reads CASSGPGQGVGGNTGELFF. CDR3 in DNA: TGTGCCAGCAGCGGTCCGGGGCAGGGGGTCGGCGGGAACACCGGGGAGCTGTTTTTT.

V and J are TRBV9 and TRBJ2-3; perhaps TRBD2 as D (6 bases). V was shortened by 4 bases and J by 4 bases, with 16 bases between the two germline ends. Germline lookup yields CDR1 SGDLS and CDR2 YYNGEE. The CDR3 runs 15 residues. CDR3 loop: CASSPRGMGSDTQYF. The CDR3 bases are TGTGCCAGCAGCCCGCGGGGTATGGGGTCAGATACGCAGTATTTT.

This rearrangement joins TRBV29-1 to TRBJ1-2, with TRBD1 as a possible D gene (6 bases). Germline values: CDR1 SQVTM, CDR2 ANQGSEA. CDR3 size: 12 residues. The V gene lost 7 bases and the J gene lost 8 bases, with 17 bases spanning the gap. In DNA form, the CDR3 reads TGCAGCGCGGGGGCCAGGGAGGGCGGCTACACCTTC. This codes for CSAGAREGGYTF.

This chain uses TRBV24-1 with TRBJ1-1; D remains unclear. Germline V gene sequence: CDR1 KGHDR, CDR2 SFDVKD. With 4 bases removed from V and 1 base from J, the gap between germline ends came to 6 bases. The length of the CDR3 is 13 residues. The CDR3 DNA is TGTGCCACCAGTGAGGCAGAGAACACTGAAGCTTTCTTT. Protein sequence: CATSEAENTEAFF.

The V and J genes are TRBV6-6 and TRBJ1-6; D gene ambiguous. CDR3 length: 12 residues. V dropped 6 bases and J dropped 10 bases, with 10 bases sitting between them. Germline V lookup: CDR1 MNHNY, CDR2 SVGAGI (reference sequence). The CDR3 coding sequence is TGTGCCAGCAGGTTGACTGACTCACCCCTCCACTTT. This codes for CASRLTDSPLHF.

In DNA form, the CDR3 reads TGTGCCAGCAGCGAGGCGGGGGGAGATCAGCCCCAGCATTTT. It specifies CASSEAGGDQPQHF. The V call is TRBV6-5, the J call TRBJ1-5; weak D call: TRBD1 (5 bases). The V gene's germline CDR1 is MNHEY and CDR2 SVGAGI. Trimming removed 6 bases at V and 5 bases at J, with 14 bases between. The CDR3 contains 14 residues.

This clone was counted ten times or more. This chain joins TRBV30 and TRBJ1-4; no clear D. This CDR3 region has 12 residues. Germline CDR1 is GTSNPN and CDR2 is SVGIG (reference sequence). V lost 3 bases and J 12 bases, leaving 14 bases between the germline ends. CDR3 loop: CAWSVDTLQLFF. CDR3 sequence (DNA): TGTGCCTGGAGCGTAGACACCTTGCAACTGTTTTTT.

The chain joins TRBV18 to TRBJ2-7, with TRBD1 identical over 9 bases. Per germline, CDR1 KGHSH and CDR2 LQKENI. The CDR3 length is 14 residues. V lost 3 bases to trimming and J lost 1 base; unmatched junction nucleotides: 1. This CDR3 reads CASSPGTGSYEQYF. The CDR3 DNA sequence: TGTGCCAGCTCACCCGGGACAGGGTCCTACGAGCAGTACTTC.

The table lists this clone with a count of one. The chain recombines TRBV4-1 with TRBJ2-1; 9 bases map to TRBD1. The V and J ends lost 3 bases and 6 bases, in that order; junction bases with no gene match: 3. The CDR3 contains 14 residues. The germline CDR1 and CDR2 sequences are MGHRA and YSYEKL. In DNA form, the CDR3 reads TGCGCCAGCAGCCAGACACAGGGGGCCAATGAGCAGTTCTTC. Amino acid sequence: CASSQTQGANEQFF.

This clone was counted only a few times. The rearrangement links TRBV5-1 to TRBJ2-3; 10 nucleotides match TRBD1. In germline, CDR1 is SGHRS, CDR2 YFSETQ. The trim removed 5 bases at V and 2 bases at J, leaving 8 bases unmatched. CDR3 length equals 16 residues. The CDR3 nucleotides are TGCGCCAGCAGTCCGGGACAGGGGTTCTTCACAGATACGCAGTATTTT. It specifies CASSPGQGFFTDTQYF.

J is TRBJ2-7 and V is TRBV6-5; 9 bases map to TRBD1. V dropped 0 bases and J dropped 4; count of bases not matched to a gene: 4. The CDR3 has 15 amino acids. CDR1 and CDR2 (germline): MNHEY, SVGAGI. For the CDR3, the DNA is TGTGCCAGCAGTTACTCGATACAGGGGGCTTACGAGCAGTACTTC. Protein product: CASSYSIQGAYEQYF.

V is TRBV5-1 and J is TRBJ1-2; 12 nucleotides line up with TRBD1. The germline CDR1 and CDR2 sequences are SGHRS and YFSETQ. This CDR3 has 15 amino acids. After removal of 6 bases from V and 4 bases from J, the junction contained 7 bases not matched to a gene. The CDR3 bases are TGCGCCAGCAACCCTGGGACAGGGGGCCGCTATGGCTACACCTTC. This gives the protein CASNPGTGGRYGYTF.

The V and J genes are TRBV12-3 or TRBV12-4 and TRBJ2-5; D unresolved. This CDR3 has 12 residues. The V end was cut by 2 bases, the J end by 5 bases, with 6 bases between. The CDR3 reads CASSLPRETQYF. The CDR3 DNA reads TGTGCCAGCAGTTTACCCAGGGAGACCCAGTACTTC.